The T cell receptor (beta chain) described here comes from a study of cytomegalovirus exposure and HLA in healthy donors. Looking at the study overall: Out of about 360 genotyped donors, less than 90% belonged to the Caucasian-associated ancestry cluster. Overall study results and limits: Sequence variants that were highly shared formed a cluster that was likely a sequencing artifact. In a later analysis, productive TCRs from donors in an Asian-associated ancestry cluster reportedly carried fewer N-insertions than the cohort mean. Associated with cytomegalovirus, according to the listing, were some 150 TCR beta chains.

Researchers ran the PCR with 60 Vbeta and 13 Jbeta primers. Here immunoSEQ multiplex PCR was the method, and the copy in TCRdb shows in-frame clones only, minus some. The table has 100,000 to 150,000 clones, just over 70% seen once. Turning to this clone: Antigen unknown.

Per germline, CDR1 MNHEY and CDR2 SVGAGI. With V trimmed by 0 bases and J by 9 bases, 6 bases remained unmatched. The CDR3 is 15 residues long. The receptor was derived from a woman in her sixties or seventies in good health and CMV-seropositive. The chain links TRBV6-5 to TRBJ2-1; 9 bases agree with TRBD2. Sequencing was carried out using PBMCs. CDR3 DNA sequence: TGTGCCAGCAGTTACTCGGGCGGGGGGGCAGGTGAGCAGTTCTTC. Protein sequence: CASSYSGGGAGEQFF.